The 18 T cell receptor beta chains below all came from one sample that was sequenced in a study of T cell changes during pregnancy in multiple sclerosis (dated by TCRdb to about 2019). Library method: the immunoSEQ multiplex PCR assay. Imported from immuneACCESS, the table was reduced by TCRdb to in-frame sequences with V and J called. These copies leave out some clones; in studies compared against another copy, an unresolved V gene accounts for under half, and the cause of the remainder is not known. This sample lists under 50,000 clones; 90% were detected once. The ten largest account for roughly 0.5% of the sample. Sequencing was performed on CD4+ T cells from peripheral blood mononuclear cells, taken in the first trimester of pregnancy. These receptors all come from a female donor in good health, enrolled as a control in a pregnancy study.

The gene calls are TRBV29-1 and TRBJ1-4, with D uncertain. This CDR3 region has 13 residues. Between the trimmed V and J ends, which lost 4 bases and 8 bases, there was a span of 14 bases. CDR1 is SQVTM and CDR2 is ANQGSEA in the germline V gene. The CDR3 sequence is CSVAGIVNEKLFF. The CDR3, as DNA: TGCAGCGTTGCCGGGATCGTAAACGAAAAACTGTTTTTT.

This clone appeared a single time. The chain has TRBV19 and TRBJ1-1; 11 nucleotides match TRBD1. The CDR3 has 14 residues. Germline V CDR1 and CDR2: LNHDA, SQIVND (reference sequence). V lost 6 bases and J lost 1; bases outside the gene matches: 1. CDR3 in amino acids: CASSGTGGNTEAFF. The CDR3 DNA is TGTGCCAGTAGCGGGACAGGGGGGAACACTGAAGCTTTCTTT.

This chain joins TRBV6-1 and TRBJ2-1, with D perhaps matching TRBD2 (7 bases). Germline CDR1 MNHNS, CDR2 SASEGT. The V and J ends lost 3 bases and 2 bases respectively, with 26 bases between them. The CDR3 is 20 residues long. The CDR3 nucleotides read TGTGCCAGCAGTGAGAGGGCGGGGGCGGCTTCACGGGGGGCCTACAATGAGCAGTTCTTC. Its translation is CASSERAGAASRGAYNEQFF.

This sequence joins TRBV6-4 and TRBJ2-2; D perhaps matches TRBD1 (6 bases). V lost 3 bases to trimming and J lost 5 bases, with 10 bases between them. Germline V lookup: CDR1 MRHNA, CDR2 SNTAGT. This CDR3 has 14 residues. CDR3: CASSEGASTGELFF. CDR3 sequence (DNA): TGTGCCAGCAGTGAGGGGGCCTCGACCGGGGAGCTGTTTTTT.

The genes are TRBV20-1 and TRBJ1-2, with D unclear. Germline V CDR1 and CDR2: DFQATT, SNEGSKA (reference sequence). This CDR3 is 11 amino acids long. V shed 5 bases and J shed 1 base, with 5 bases lying between them. CDR3 bases: TGCAGTGCTTTCCTTAACTATGGCTACACCTTC. Amino acids: CSAFLNYGYTF.

This chain joins TRBV14 and TRBJ2-1; 13 bases fit TRBD2. From germline, CDR1 is SGHDN and CDR2 FVKESK. The length of the CDR3 is 15 residues. V lost 3 bases to trimming and J lost 10 bases; unmatched junction nucleotides: 6. CDR3 in DNA: TGTGCCAGCAGCCACCTACAGGGACTAGCGGGGGAGCAGTTCTTC. Amino acid sequence: CASSHLQGLAGEQFF.

The genes are TRBV4-1 and TRBJ2-1; no reliable D call. V lost 4 bases and J lost 13, with 17 bases in between. The CDR3 is 13 amino acids. CDR1 is MGHRA, CDR2 YSYEKL, per germline. The CDR3 nucleotides read TGCGCCAGCAGCCCTAAGAACGACATATCCCAGTTCTTC. This gives the protein CASSPKNDISQFF.

The chain uses TRBV5-1 and TRBJ2-6, with a tentative D call TRBD1 (5 bases). CDR3 size: 15 residues. Germline V gene sequence: CDR1 SGHRS, CDR2 YFSETQ. Trimming stripped 5 bases from V and 4 bases from J, with 13 bases between. The DNA of the CDR3 is TGCGCCAGCAGTCAGGGTTCTCTGGGGGCCAACGTCCTGACTTTC. It codes for CASSQGSLGANVLTF.

The V call is TRBV5-1, the J call TRBJ2-7; TRBD2 matches at 12 bases. The germline gives CDR1 SGHRS, CDR2 YFSETQ. With 5 bases clipped from V and 2 bases from J, the junction kept 5 bases outside the gene matches. The CDR3 sequence is 15 residues long. CDR3 DNA sequence: TGCGCCAGCAGTCTCAGGACTAGCGGGGCCTACGAGCAGTACTTC. Protein sequence: CASSLRTSGAYEQYF.

The chain couples TRBV29-1 to TRBJ1-2, with D tentatively TRBD1 (5 bases). Germline values: CDR1 SQVTM, CDR2 ANQGSEA. The length of the CDR3 is 16 residues. With 1 base removed from V and 2 bases from J, the gap between germline ends came to 17 bases. Written as DNA, the CDR3 is TGCAGCGTTGAAGTCCGATGGCAGGGATCGAACTATGGCTACACCTTC. Residues: CSVEVRWQGSNYGYTF.

This clone appeared once. V usage is TRBV4-1 and J usage is TRBJ1-2, with 7 bases lining up with TRBD1. CDR1 is MGHRA and CDR2 is YSYEKL in the germline V gene. This CDR3 is built from 14 residues. The V and J ends lost 3 bases and 4 bases, in that order; junction bases with no gene match: 5. The CDR3 sequence is CASSQNRGGYGYTF. For the CDR3, the DNA is TGCGCCAGCAGCCAGAACAGGGGCGGCTATGGCTACACCTTC.

The rearrangement joins TRBV9 to TRBJ2-1, with 9 positions matching TRBD2. V shed 0 bases and J 9 bases; nucleotides not matched to a gene: 7. The CDR3 runs 15 residues. CDR1 and CDR2 (germline): SGDLS, YYNGEE. This chain's CDR3 is CASSVGVSGGGEQFF. The CDR3 DNA follows: TGTGCCAGCAGCGTAGGGGTTAGCGGGGGCGGTGAGCAGTTCTTC.

This rearrangement joins TRBV5-4 to TRBJ2-5; D may be TRBD1 (6 bases). Trimming stripped 9 bases from V and 5 bases from J, with 17 bases between. The CDR3 loop spans 13 amino acids. CDR1 and CDR2 (germline): SGHNT, YYREEE (reference sequence). The CDR3 loop is CATTRGGFETQYF. The DNA of the CDR3 is TGTGCCACCACTCGAGGGGGATTCGAGACCCAGTACTTC.

This clone has a handful of counts. The V gene is TRBV9, the J gene TRBJ1-2; 7 bases fit TRBD1. This CDR3 is built from 16 residues. Germline values: CDR1 SGDLS, CDR2 YYNGEE. The V segment lost 3 bases and the J segment 6 bases; nucleotides outside the gene matches: 14. The DNA of the CDR3 is TGTGCCAGCAGCGGCAGAATGGGACAGCTTTTTCATGGCTACACCTTC. This translates into CASSGRMGQLFHGYTF.

The chain combines TRBV30 with TRBJ2-7, with D possibly TRBD1 on 5 matching bases. V dropped 1 base and J dropped 6 bases, with 13 bases sitting between them. This CDR3 contains 13 residues. Germline CDR1 and CDR2: GTSNPN and SVGIG (reference sequence). The DNA for the CDR3 is TGTGCCTGGAGTGCAACCGGGCAGGGCGAGCAGTACTTC. This encodes CAWSATGQGEQYF.

The genes are TRBV4-1 and TRBJ2-1; TRBD1 matches 8 bases. The germline V gene encodes CDR1 MGHRA and CDR2 YSYEKL. V shed 1 base, J shed 2 bases, and the junction held 4 bases outside the gene matches. The CDR3 has 16 residues. CDR3 residues: CASSQGRQGPYNEQFF. The CDR3 DNA follows: TGCGCCAGCAGCCAAGGCAGACAGGGGCCCTACAATGAGCAGTTCTTC.

The chain is built from TRBV5-4 and TRBJ2-3, with TRBD2 matching 8 bases. The CDR3 totals 16 residues. Germline lookup yields CDR1 SGHNT and CDR2 YYREEE (reference sequence). Unmatched junction bases numbered 8, after V lost 0 bases and J lost 5 bases. The CDR3 sequence is CASSLGTSRRGDTQYF. Here the CDR3 DNA reads TGTGCCAGCAGCTTGGGGACTAGCCGAAGGGGAGATACGCAGTATTTT.

The chain employs TRBV27 and TRBJ1-2, with D possibly being TRBD1 (6 bases). The CDR3 has 17 residues. Trimming stripped 4 bases from V and 2 bases from J, with 20 bases between. CDR1 and CDR2 from the germline V gene are MNHEY and SMNVEV (reference sequence). CDR3 bases: TGTGCCAGCAGTTACAGGGTTATCAACCCAAACAACTATGGCTACACCTTC. Encoded protein: CASSYRVINPNNYGYTF.